The clone carrying this TCR beta chain showed up just once. Its matching antigen is unknown. The second PCR ran about 6 to 11 cycles with a sample-barcoded 5' primer and J-beta primers. CDR3-containing paired-end reads numbering at least 2.5 million came from each sample. A single record per CDR3 protein comes from TCRdb applying MiXCR to the 5' RACE reads. The table lists hundreds of thousands of distinct CDR3 sequences, 40% to 50% of them singletons. The sample is drawn from a study of blood T cells in healthy people across ages. General study findings and limits: Observed TCR beta diversity per million T cells went down as age went up. This fall followed a roughly linear course with age. Strongly correlated with naive T cell percentage was TCR beta diversity.

Donors were healthy Caucasian individuals from Russia aged roughly 6 to 95. Sample: blood. This TCR was sampled from a man in his fifties or sixties in good health.

The DNA of the CDR3 is TGTGCCAGCAGTTTCTCGGGACTAGCGGCCGAGACCCAGTACTTC. Amino acids: CASSFSGLAAETQYF. This chain joins TRBV7-2 and TRBJ2-7; 11 bases agree with TRBD2. TRBJ2-5 explains the end of the DNA better; the J call may be wrong. In germline, CDR1 is SGHTA, CDR2 FQGNSA. This CDR3 spans 15 amino acids.